The next 8 T cell receptor beta chains were all read from a single sample in a study of beta chain features in type 1 diabetes. Study-level results: Shortening of TCRB CDR3s, moderate but significant, appeared in all four CD4+ subsets of Type 1 diabetes patients.

Antigen specificity for these receptors is unknown. Expressed TCRB transcripts were sequenced after all isolated RNA was converted to cDNA. Sequenced by immunoSEQ multiplex PCR; TCRdb stores in-frame clones only, minus some. This sample has 310,000 or so clones, with around 9% found just once. The sample consisted of central memory CD4+ T cells from blood. The source is a man aged 25-45 years with type 1 diabetes.

This clone was counted between two and nine times. The chain has TRBV5-4 and TRBJ2-2; D gene uncertain. Trimming took 2 bases from V and 7 from J, leaving 9 bases between them. The length of the CDR3 is 13 residues. Germline CDR1 is SGHNT and CDR2 is YYREEE (reference sequence). This chain's CDR3 is CASSFETGGELFF. In nucleotides, the CDR3 is TGTGCCAGCAGCTTTGAAACGGGCGGGGAGCTGTTTTTT.

V is TRBV18 and J is TRBJ1-1; 7 bases map to TRBD1. The CDR3 has 13 residues. The junction had 4 bases not matched to a gene; V was cut back by 4 bases and J by 5 bases. The germline V gene encodes CDR1 KGHSH and CDR2 LQKENI. The CDR3 region is CASSRQGGTEAFF. The CDR3 region has the DNA TGTGCCAGCTCACGTCAGGGGGGGACTGAAGCTTTCTTT.

This clone was counted at least ten times. This chain joins TRBV7-9 and TRBJ2-6; D is possibly TRBD2 (5 bases). This CDR3 is 16 amino acids long. Trimming pared 6 bases from V and 2 bases from J, leaving 14 bases between. Germline V gene lookup returns CDR1 SEHNR and CDR2 FQNEAQ (reference sequence). The CDR3 nucleotides are TGTGCCAGCAGGGACTTTTCGGTGACTGGGGCCAACGTCCTGACTTTC. As protein: CASRDFSVTGANVLTF.

This clone was detected a few times. The chain joins TRBV4-3 to TRBJ1-2; the D is unclear. The CDR3 is 15 residues long. With 3 bases removed from V and 2 bases from J, the gap between germline ends came to 13 bases. Germline V gene lookup returns CDR1 LGHNA and CDR2 YSLEER. CDR3 sequence: CASSQDSAGNYGYTF. For the CDR3, the DNA is TGCGCCAGCAGCCAGGATAGTGCTGGGAACTATGGCTACACCTTC.

The chain carries TRBV18 and TRBJ1-1, with 7 nucleotides matching TRBD1. The CDR3 covers 13 residues. The V gene's germline CDR1 is KGHSH and CDR2 LQKENI. The junction had 8 bases not matched to a gene; V was cut back by 8 bases and J by 5 bases. Here the CDR3 reads CASREIQGTEAFF. CDR3 DNA: TGTGCCAGCCGGGAAATACAGGGGACTGAAGCTTTCTTT.

There are a few counts of this clone. The chain couples TRBV18 to TRBJ2-2, with D possibly TRBD1 on 6 matching bases. CDR1 and CDR2 (germline): KGHSH, LQKENI. Trimming took off 3 bases at V and 5 bases at J, with 10 bases between the two ends. The CDR3 runs 14 residues. The CDR3 loop is CASSPTTGTGELFF. The DNA for the CDR3 is TGTGCCAGCTCACCTACCACAGGGACCGGGGAGCTGTTTTTT.

The chain is built from TRBV2 and TRBJ2-7, with 11 positions matching TRBD1. The V gene end was trimmed by 5 bases and the J gene end by 3 bases; junction bases not matched to a gene: 3. The V gene's germline CDR1 is SNHLY and CDR2 FYNNEI. The CDR3 is 14 amino acids. The chain's CDR3 is CASSWDRGIYEQYF. The CDR3 region has the DNA TGTGCCAGCAGTTGGGACAGGGGGATCTACGAGCAGTACTTC.

The CDR3 sequence: CASSQEYYEQYF. The CDR3 region has the DNA TGTGCCAGCAGCCAGGAGTACTACGAGCAGTACTTC. The genes are TRBV7-2 and TRBJ2-7; D call uncertain. The germline V and J ends were trimmed by 5 bases and 3 bases, with 8 bases remaining between them. The length of the CDR3 is 12 residues. The germline V gene has CDR1 SGHTA and CDR2 FQGNSA. The full variable domain, its missing parts supplied by reference TRBV7-2 and TRBJ2-7, is GAGVSQSPSNKVTEKGKDVELRCDPISGHTALYWYRQSLGQGLEFLIYFQGNSAPDKSGLPSDRFSAERTGGSVSTLTIQRTQQEDSAVYLCASSQEYYEQYFGPGTRLTVT.